These 18 T cell receptor beta chains originate from one sample sequenced in a study of human CD8 memory T cell subsets. Making the TCR beta libraries relied on UMI-labeled 5' RACE. Using the 5' RACE reads, TCRdb records one entry per CDR3 protein without DNA. In total, the table holds approximately 5,000 distinct CDR3 sequences. Sequenced material: CD8+ effector memory T cells (TEM) sorted from PBMCs. This sample's subset: effector memory CD8 T cells, CCR7- CD45RO+ CD95+. The receptor source for this set is a human donor in good health.

Judged by frequency, this clonotype is medium-sized. This chain connects TRBV28 to TRBJ2-2; the TCRdb D gene call, TRBD1, has no DNA to confirm it. The CDR3 consists of 16 residues. Germline-derived CDR1 and CDR2 are MDHEN and SYDVKM. The CDR3 spells CASSSRQGGETGELFF.

This clonotype is called medium-sized based on its frequency. J is TRBJ2-7 and V is TRBV20-1; as DNA is missing, the TRBD2 call by TCRdb cannot be tested. The CDR3 sequence is 14 residues long. Germline CDR1 and CDR2: DFQATT and SNEGSKA (reference sequence). CDR3 protein: CSAHSLAESYEQYF.

The chain has TRBV6-1 and TRBJ2-3; the D call from TCRdb, TRBD1, cannot be confirmed without DNA. This CDR3 has 16 amino acids. Germline V CDR1 and CDR2: MNHNS, SASEGT. This CDR3 reads CASSGASGQGADTQYF.

This chain uses TRBV6-1 with TRBJ2-7; absent DNA, TCRdb's TRBD1 call cannot be checked. The CDR3 runs to 15 residues. CDR1 and CDR2 from the germline V gene are MNHNS and SASEGT. This chain's CDR3 is CASSEAQGGGDEQYF.

Measured by frequency, this clonotype is medium-sized. The J gene is TRBJ2-5, the V gene TRBV28; TCRdb lists TRBD1, though no DNA is available to test this call. The CDR3 has 15 residues. From germline, CDR1 is MDHEN and CDR2 SYDVKM. Here the CDR3 reads CASSPPPTGAETQYF.

V gene TRBV6-4 combines with J gene TRBJ2-3; TCRdb gives TRBD1 as the D gene, but with no DNA this cannot be confirmed. Per the germline V gene, CDR1 is MRHNA and CDR2 is SNTAGT. The CDR3 loop spans 15 amino acids. This CDR3 is CASSDSSGGRDTQYF.

The chain combines TRBV27 with TRBJ1-4; TCRdb designates TRBD1, a call that cannot be tested without DNA. CDR1 MNHEY and CDR2 SMNVEV come from the germline V gene (reference sequence). The CDR3 is 14 residues long. The CDR3: CASRTGQYNEKLFF.

Judged by frequency, this clonotype is medium-sized. The rearrangement joins TRBV6-2 or TRBV6-3 to TRBJ2-3; TCRdb designates TRBD2, a call that cannot be tested without DNA. Per the germline V gene, CDR1 is MNHEY and CDR2 is SVGEGT. The CDR3 is 14 amino acids. CDR3 sequence reads: CASSWGRATDTQYF.

This rearrangement joins TRBV12-3 or TRBV12-4 to TRBJ2-1; TCRdb's D gene call, TRBD2, goes unchecked for lack of DNA. The CDR3 consists of 13 residues. The CDR3 region is CASSLGTPNEQFF.

V is TRBV19 and J is TRBJ2-1; checking the TCRdb D call of TRBD2 is not possible without DNA. From germline, CDR1 is LNHDA and CDR2 SQIVND (reference sequence). The CDR3 runs 15 residues. The CDR3 protein is CASSTGLAGGNEQFF.

J is TRBJ2-1 and V is TRBV6-5; TCRdb's D call, TRBD1, is unchecked because there is no DNA. CDR3 length: 16 amino acids. CDR1 is MNHEY, CDR2 SVGAGI, per germline. CDR3 protein: CASSLRPGQGGNEQFF.

The V gene is TRBV6-4, the J gene TRBJ2-1; without DNA, the TCRdb call of TRBD2 cannot be checked. CDR1 MRHNA and CDR2 SNTAGT come from the germline V gene. CDR3 length: 15 amino acids. The CDR3 region is CASNSGTSGIGEQFF.

The chain carries TRBV20-1 and TRBJ2-1; TCRdb's D gene call, TRBD2, goes unchecked for lack of DNA. The CDR3 loop spans 14 amino acids. The germline V gene encodes CDR1 DFQATT and CDR2 SNEGSKA (reference sequence). This CDR3 is CSAASGGLYNEQFF.

The chain joins TRBV4-2 to TRBJ2-1; the D call of TRBD2 rests on TCRdb alone, since no DNA is present to check it. The CDR3 spans 16 residues. Looked up from germline, CDR1 is LGHNA and CDR2 is YNFKEQ. CDR3 protein: CASSQEGTSGYNEQFF.

This clonotype is classed as medium-sized by frequency. The rearrangement joins TRBV10-2 to TRBJ2-1; absent DNA, TCRdb's TRBD1 call cannot be checked. Per the germline V gene, CDR1 is WSHSY and CDR2 is SAAADI. This CDR3 is 16 amino acids long. CDR3 sequence: CASSDPGNGAGDEQFF.

CDR3 loop: CAISEFAPGTSGKNIQYF. The rearrangement uses TRBV10-3 and TRBJ2-4; the D gene TCRdb calls, TRBD2, cannot be checked with no DNA. Germline-derived CDR1 and CDR2 are ENHRY and SYGVKD. This CDR3 contains 18 residues.

The rearrangement joins TRBV7-2 to TRBJ1-6; without DNA, the TCRdb call of TRBD1 cannot be checked. The CDR3 consists of 16 residues. Germline V gene sequence: CDR1 SGHTA, CDR2 FQGNSA. CDR3 region: CASSDKGTVSNSPLHF.

The chain recombines TRBV6-2 or TRBV6-3 with TRBJ2-2; as DNA is missing, the TRBD1 call by TCRdb cannot be tested. The length of the CDR3 is 16 residues. The germline V gene has CDR1 MNHEY and CDR2 SVGEGT. The CDR3 spells CATSPEDRRVTGELFF.